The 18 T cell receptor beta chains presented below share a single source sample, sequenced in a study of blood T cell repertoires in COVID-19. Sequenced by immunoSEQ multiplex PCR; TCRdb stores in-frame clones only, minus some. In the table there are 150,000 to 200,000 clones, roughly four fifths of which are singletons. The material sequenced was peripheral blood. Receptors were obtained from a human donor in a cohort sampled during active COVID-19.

The CDR3 spells CASSIRTGPPLHF. The CDR3 nucleotides read TGTGCCAGTAGTATAAGGACAGGCCCACCCCTCCACTTT. The chain has TRBV19 and TRBJ1-6; 7 bases align to TRBD1. The trim removed 2 bases at V and 11 bases at J, leaving 3 bases unmatched. Germline V lookup: CDR1 LNHDA, CDR2 SQIVND (reference sequence). The CDR3 consists of 13 residues.

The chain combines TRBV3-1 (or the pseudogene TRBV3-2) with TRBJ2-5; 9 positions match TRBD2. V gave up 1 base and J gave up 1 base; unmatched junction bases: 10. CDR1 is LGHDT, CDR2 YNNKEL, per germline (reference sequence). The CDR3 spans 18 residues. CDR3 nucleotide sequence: TGTGCCAGCAGCCAAGGGTGGACAGCGGGGGGTCCCCAAGAGACCCAGTACTTC. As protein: CASSQGWTAGGPQETQYF.

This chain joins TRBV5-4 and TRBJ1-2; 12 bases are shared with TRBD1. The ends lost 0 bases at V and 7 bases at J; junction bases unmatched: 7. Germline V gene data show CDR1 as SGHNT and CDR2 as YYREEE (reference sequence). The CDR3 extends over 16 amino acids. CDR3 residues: CASSLDHGTGGVGYTF. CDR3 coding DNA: TGTGCCAGCAGCTTGGACCATGGGACAGGGGGCGTTGGCTACACCTTC.

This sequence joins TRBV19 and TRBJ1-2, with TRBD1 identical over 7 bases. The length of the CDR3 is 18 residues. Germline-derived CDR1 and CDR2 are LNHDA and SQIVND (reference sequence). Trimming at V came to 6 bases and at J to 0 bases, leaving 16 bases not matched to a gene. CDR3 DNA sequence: TGTGCCAGTAGGGGAGCCTTAGGGACAGAAGCACCTAACTATGGCTACACCTTC. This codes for CASRGALGTEAPNYGYTF.

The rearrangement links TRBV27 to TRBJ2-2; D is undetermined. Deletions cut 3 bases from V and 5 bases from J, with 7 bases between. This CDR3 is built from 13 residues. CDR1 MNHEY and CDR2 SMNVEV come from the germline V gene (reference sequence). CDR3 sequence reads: CASSFVQTGELFF. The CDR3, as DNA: TGTGCCAGCAGTTTTGTCCAAACCGGGGAGCTGTTTTTT.

CDR3 in DNA: TGCGCCAGCAGCCAAGATCGGGGCTACACCTTC. Its translation: CASSQDRGYTF. This chain uses TRBV4-1 with TRBJ1-2; D unresolved. The V gene's germline CDR1 is MGHRA and CDR2 YSYEKL. The CDR3 sequence is 11 residues long. V was pared by 0 bases and J by 8 bases, with 4 bases between.

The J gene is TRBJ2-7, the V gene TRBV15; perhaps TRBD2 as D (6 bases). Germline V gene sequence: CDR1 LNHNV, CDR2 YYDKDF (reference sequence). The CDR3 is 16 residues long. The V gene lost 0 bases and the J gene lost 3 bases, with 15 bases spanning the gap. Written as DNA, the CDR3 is TGTGCCACCAGCAGAGATCTCGGAGGGGAGTACTACGAGCAGTACTTC. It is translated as CATSRDLGGEYYEQYF.

This chain's CDR3 is CATSEGGPGAETQYF. In DNA, the CDR3 is TGTGCCACCAGTGAGGGCGGGCCTGGAGCGGAGACCCAGTACTTC. The genes are TRBV24-1 and TRBJ2-5, with D perhaps TRBD2 (5 bases). The CDR3 runs 15 residues. Trimming cost V 4 bases and J 5 bases, with 16 bases left between them. CDR1 KGHDR and CDR2 SFDVKD come from the germline V gene.

CDR3: CASSLGSLNTEAFF. CDR3 in DNA: TGCGCCAGCAGCTTGGGTAGTCTGAACACTGAAGCTTTCTTT. This chain uses TRBV5-1 with TRBJ1-1; D is undetermined. Germline lookup yields CDR1 SGHRS and CDR2 YFSETQ. The CDR3 is 14 residues long. Trimming stripped 0 bases from V and 0 bases from J, with 6 bases between.

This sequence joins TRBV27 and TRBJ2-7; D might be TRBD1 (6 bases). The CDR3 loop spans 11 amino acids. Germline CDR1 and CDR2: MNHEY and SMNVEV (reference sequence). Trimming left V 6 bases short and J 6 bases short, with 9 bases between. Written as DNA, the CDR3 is TGTGCCAGCAGAATCAGGGGCGAGCAGTACTTC. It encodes CASRIRGEQYF.

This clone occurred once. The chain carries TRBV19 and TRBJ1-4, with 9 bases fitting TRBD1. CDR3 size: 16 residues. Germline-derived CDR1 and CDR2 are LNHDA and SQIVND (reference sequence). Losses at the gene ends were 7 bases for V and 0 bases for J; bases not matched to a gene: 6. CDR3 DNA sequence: TGTGCCAGTAAGAGGACAGGGGACGCAACTAATGAAAAACTGTTTTTT. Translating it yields CASKRTGDATNEKLFF.

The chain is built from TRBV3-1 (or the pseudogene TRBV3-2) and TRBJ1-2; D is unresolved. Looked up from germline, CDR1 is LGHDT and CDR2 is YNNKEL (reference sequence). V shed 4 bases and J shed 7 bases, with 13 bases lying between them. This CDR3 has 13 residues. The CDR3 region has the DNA TGTGCCAGCAGCCCCCGGGTCGGAGGTGGCTACACCTTC. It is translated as CASSPRVGGGYTF.

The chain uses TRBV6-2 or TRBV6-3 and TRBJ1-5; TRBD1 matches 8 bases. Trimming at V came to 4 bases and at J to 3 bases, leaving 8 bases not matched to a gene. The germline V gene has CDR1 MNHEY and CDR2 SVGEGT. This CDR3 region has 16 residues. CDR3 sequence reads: CASSFRTGSSNQPQHF. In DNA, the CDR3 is TGTGCCAGCAGTTTCCGGACAGGGAGTTCCAATCAGCCCCAGCATTTT.

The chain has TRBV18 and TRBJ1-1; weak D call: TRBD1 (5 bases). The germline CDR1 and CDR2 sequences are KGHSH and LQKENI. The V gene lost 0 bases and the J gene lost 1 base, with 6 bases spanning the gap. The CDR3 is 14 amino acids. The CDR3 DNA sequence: TGTGCCAGCTCACCACCGGGGGGGAACACTGAAGCTTTCTTT. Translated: CASSPPGGNTEAFF.

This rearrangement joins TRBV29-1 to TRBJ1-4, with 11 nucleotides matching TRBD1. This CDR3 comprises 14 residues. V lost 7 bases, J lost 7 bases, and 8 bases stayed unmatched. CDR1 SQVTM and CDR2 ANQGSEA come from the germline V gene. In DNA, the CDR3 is TGCAGCGCCAGATTCGGGACAGGGGGTGAAAAACTGTTTTTT. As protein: CSARFGTGGEKLFF.

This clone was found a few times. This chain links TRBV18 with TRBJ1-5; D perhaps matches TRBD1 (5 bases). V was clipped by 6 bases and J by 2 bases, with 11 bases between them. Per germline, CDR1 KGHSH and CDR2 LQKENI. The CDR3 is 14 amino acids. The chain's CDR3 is CASSGGGRNQPQHF. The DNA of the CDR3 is TGTGCCAGCTCCGGGGGTGGGCGCAATCAGCCCCAGCATTTT.

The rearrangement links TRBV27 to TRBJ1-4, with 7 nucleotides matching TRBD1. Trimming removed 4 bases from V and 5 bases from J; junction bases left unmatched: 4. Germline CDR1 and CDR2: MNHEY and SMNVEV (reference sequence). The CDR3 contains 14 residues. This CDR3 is CASSSRGYNEKLFF. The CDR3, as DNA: TGTGCCAGCAGTTCCAGGGGGTACAATGAAAAACTGTTTTTT.

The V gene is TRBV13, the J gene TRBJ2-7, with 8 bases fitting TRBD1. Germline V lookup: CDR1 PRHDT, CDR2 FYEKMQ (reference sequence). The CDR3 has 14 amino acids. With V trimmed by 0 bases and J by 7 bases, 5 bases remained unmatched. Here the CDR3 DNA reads TGTGCCAGCAGCTTAGGTCAGGGGGCTAGGGAGCAGTACTTC. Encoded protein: CASSLGQGAREQYF.